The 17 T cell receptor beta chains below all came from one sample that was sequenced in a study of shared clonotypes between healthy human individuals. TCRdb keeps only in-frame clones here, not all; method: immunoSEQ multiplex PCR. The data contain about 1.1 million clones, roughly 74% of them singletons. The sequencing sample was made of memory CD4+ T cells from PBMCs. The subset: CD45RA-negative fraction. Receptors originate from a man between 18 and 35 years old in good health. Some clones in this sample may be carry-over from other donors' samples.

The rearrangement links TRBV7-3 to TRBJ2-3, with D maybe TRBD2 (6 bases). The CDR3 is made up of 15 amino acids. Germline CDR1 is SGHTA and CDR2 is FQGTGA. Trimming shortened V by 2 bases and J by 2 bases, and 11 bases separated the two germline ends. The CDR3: CASSLRRGLTDTQYF. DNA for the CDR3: TGTGCCAGCAGCTTACGGCGGGGCCTCACAGATACGCAGTATTTT. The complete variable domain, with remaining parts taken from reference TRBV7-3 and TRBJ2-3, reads GAGVSQTPSNKVTEKGKYVELRCDPISGHTALYWYRQSLGQGPEFLIYFQGTGAADDSGLPNDRFFAVRPEGSVSTLKIQRTERGDSAVYLCASSLRRGLTDTQYFGPGTRLTVL.

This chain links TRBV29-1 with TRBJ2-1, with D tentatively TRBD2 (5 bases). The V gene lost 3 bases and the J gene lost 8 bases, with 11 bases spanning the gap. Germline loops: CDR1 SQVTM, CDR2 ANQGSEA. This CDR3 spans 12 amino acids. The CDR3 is CSVDTGWYEQFF. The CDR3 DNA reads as TGCAGCGTTGACACGGGGTGGTATGAGCAGTTCTTC.

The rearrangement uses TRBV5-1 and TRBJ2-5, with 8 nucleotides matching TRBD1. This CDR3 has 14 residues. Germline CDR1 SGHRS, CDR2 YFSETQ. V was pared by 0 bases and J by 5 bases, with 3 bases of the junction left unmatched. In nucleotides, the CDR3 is TGCGCCAGCAGCTTGGGGACAGGGTACGAGACCCAGTACTTC. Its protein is CASSLGTGYETQYF.

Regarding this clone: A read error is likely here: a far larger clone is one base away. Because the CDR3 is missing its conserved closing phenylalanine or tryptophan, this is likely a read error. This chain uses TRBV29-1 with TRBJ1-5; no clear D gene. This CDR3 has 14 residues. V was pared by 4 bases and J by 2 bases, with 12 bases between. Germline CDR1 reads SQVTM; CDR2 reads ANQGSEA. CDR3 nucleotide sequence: TGCAGCGTTGTCGTGGGTTGGGGCAATCAGCCCCAGCATTCT. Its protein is CSVVVGWGNQPQHS.

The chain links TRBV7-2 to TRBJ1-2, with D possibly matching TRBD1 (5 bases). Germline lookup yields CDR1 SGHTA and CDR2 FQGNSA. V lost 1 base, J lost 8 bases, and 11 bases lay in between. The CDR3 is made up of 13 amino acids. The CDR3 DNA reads TGTGCCAGCAGCTTAGTTATGGGGCAGGGCTACACCTTC. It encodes CASSLVMGQGYTF.

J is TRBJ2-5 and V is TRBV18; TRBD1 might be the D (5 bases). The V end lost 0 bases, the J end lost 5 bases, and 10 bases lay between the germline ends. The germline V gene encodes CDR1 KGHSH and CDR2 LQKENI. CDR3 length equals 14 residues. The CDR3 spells CASSPPFGAETQYF. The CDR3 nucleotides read TGTGCCAGCTCACCACCTTTTGGGGCGGAGACCCAGTACTTC.

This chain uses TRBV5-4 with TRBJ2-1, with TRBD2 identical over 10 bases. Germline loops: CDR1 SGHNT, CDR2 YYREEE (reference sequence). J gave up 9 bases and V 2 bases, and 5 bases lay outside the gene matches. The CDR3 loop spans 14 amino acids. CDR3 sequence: CASSFLAGDGEQFF. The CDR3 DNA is TGTGCCAGCAGCTTCCTAGCGGGAGACGGTGAGCAGTTCTTC.

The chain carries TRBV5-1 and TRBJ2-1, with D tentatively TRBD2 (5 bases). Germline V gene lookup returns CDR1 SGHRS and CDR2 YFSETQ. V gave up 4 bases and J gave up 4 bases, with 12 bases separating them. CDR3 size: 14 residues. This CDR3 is CASSPIARYNEQFF. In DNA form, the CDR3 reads TGCGCCAGCAGCCCGATAGCGCGATACAATGAGCAGTTCTTC.

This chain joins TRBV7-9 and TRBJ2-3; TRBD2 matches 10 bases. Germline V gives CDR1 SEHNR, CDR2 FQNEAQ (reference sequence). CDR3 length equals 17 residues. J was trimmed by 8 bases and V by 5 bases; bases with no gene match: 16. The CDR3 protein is CASSPRGLAGARGTQYF. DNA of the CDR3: TGTGCCAGCAGCCCTAGGGGGCTAGCGGGGGCCAGGGGTACGCAGTATTTT.

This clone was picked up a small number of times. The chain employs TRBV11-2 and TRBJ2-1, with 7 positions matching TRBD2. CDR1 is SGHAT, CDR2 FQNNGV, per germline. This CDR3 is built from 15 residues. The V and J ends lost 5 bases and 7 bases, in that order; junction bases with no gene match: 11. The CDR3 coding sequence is TGTGCCAGCAGCCCAAGGCCGGGGACTACGAATGAGCAGTTCTTC. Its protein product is CASSPRPGTTNEQFF.

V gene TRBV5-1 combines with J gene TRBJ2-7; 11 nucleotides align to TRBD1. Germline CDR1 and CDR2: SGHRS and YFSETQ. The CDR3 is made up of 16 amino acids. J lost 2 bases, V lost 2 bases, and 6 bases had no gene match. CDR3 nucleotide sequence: TGCGCCAGCAGCTTAGATCCGGGACAGGGGGCCTACGAGCAGTACTTC. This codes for CASSLDPGQGAYEQYF. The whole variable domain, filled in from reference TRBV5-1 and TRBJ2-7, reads KAGVTQTPRYLIKTRGQQVTLSCSPISGHRSVSWYQQTPGQGLQFLFEYFSETQRNKGNFPGRFSGRQFSNSRSEMNVSTLELGDSALYLCASSLDPGQGAYEQYFGPGTRLTVT.

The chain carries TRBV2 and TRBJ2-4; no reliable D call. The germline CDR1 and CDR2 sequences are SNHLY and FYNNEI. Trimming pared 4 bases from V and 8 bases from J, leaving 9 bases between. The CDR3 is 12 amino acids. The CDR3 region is CASSGESDIQYF. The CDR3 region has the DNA TGTGCCAGCAGTGGCGAGAGCGACATTCAGTACTTC. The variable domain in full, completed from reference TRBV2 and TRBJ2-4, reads EPEVTQTPSHQVTQMGQEVILRCVPISNHLYFYWYRQILGQKVEFLVSFYNNEISEKSEIFDDQFSVERPDGSNFTLKIRSTKLEDSAMYFCASSGESDIQYFGAGTRLSVL.

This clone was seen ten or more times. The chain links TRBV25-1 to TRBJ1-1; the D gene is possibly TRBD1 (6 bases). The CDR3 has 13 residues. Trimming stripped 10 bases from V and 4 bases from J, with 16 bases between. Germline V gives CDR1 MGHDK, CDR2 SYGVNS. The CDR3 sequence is CATSGTGTTEAFF. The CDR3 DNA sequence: TGTGCCACATCCGGCACAGGGACCACTGAAGCTTTCTTT.

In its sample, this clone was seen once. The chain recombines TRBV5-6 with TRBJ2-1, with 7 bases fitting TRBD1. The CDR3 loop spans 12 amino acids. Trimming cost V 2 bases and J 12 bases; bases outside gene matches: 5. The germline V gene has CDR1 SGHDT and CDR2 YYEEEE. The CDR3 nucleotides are TGTGCCAGCAGCTTAAGGGGGCTGGGGCAGTTCTTC. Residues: CASSLRGLGQFF.

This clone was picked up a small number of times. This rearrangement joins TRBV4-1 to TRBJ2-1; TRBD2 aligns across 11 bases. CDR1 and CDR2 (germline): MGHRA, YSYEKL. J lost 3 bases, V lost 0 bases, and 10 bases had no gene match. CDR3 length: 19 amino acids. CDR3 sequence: CASSQDRLSGGGHYNEQFF. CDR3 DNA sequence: TGCGCCAGCAGCCAAGATCGGCTTAGCGGGGGGGGCCACTACAATGAGCAGTTCTTC.

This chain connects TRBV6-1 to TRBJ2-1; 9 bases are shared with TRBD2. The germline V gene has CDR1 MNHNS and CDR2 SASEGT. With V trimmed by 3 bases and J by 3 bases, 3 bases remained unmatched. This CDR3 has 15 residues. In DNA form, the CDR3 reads TGTGCCAGCAGTGATAGCGGGAGCCTCTACAATGAGCAGTTCTTC. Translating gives CASSDSGSLYNEQFF.

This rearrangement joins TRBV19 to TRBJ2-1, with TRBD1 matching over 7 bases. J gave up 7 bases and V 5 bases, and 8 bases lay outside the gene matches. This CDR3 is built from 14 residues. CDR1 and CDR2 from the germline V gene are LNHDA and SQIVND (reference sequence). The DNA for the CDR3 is TGTGCCAGTAGTGTTCGACAGGGAACGAATGAGCAGTTCTTC. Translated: CASSVRQGTNEQFF.